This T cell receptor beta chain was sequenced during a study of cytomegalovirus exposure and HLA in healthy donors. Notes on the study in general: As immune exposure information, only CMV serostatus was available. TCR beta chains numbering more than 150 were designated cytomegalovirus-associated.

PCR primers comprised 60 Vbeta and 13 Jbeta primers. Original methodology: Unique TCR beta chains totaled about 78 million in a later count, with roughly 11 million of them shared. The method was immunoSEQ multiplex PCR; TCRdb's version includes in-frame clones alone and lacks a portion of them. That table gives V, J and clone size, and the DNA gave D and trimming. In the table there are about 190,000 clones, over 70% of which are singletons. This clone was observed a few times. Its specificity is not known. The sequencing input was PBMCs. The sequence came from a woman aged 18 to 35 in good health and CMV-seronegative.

CDR3 sequence reads: CASSLAGAPPGETQYF. In nucleotides, the CDR3 is TGTGCCAGCAGTTTAGCGGGAGCCCCCCCTGGAGAGACCCAGTACTTC. The chain joins TRBV28 to TRBJ2-5; 7 bases are shared with TRBD2. V lost 2 bases, J lost 4 bases, and 10 bases stayed unmatched. Germline CDR1 MDHEN, CDR2 SYDVKM. The CDR3 has 16 residues.